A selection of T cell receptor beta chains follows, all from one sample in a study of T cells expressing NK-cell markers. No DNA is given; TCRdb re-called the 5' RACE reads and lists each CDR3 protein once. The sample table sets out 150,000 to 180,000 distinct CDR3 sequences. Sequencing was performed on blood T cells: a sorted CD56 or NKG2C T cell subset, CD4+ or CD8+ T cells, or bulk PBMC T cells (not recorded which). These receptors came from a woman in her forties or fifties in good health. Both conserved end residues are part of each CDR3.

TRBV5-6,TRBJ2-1,CASNRGDDNEQFF
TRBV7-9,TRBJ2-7,CASSWTGAAYEQYF
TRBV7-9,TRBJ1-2,CASSLDSGGSYGYTF
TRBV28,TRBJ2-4,CASSPYLAGGPGNHIQYF
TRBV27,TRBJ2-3,CASSSGTSGTDTQYF
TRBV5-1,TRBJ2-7,CASSLRGPYEQYF
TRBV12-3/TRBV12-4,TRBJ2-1,CASSIRGNEQFF
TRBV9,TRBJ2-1,CASSPPPAGSNEQFF
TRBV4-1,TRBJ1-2,CASSLGSGTGYGYTF
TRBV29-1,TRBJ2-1,CSVVPVGYNEQFF
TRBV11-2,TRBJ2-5,CASSHPGGRGGVQETQYF
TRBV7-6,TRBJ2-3,CASSSSGQGRDTQYF
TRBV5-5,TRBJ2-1,CASSTGGNEQFF
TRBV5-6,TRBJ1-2,CASSPPGTYGYTF
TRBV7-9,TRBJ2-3,CATGRQGPEADTQYF
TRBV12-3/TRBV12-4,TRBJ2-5,CASSNGQGYQETQYF
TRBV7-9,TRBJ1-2,CASSLPGQGAYGYTF
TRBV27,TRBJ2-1,CASSLWREYNEQFF
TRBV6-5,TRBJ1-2,CASSLGQALHGYTF
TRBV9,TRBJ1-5,CASSVAPDTNQPQHF
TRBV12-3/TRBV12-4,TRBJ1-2,CASSGWTPEDGYTF
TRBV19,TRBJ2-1,CASSIDLPGTQLNEQFF
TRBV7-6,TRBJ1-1,CASSLDDLMNTEAFF
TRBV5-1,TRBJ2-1,CASNLGGADDEQFF
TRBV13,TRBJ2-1,CASSPQGDHNEQFF
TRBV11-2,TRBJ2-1,CASSLEAGNNEQFF
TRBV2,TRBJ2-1,CASSDPWRERSNEQFF